These T cell receptor beta chains were read from a single sample in a study of T cells expressing NK-cell markers. TCRdb reanalyzed the 5' RACE reads, giving one entry per CDR3 protein sequence and no DNA. Here the sample table reports roughly 5,400 distinct CDR3 sequences. The material sequenced was blood T cells: a sorted CD56 or NKG2C T cell subset, CD4+ or CD8+ T cells, or bulk PBMC T cells (not recorded which). The receptors were gathered from a young man in good health. The CDR3 runs from the conserved cysteine through the conserved F or W. Expanded clones are given a class, and other clones once, few, many or no size at all.

size	J	V	CDR3
NA	TRBJ2-1	TRBV6-1	CASSVLAGTSWVDEQFF
NA	TRBJ1-2	TRBV6-5	CASSYMGQEYGYTF
NA	TRBJ1-2	TRBV4-2	CASSPLLGPGLEIYGYTF
NA	TRBJ2-7	TRBV28	CASSGTSASYEQYF
NA	TRBJ2-2	TRBV24-1	CATSDFTGELFF
NA	TRBJ2-7	TRBV12-3/TRBV12-4	CASSLTAEQYF
NA	TRBJ2-3	TRBV28	CASSLSLAGGPLDTQYF
NA	TRBJ2-1	TRBV6-4	CASSEGGPRGNSEQFF
NA	TRBJ2-3	TRBV7-2	CASSLAGLASDTQYF
NA	TRBJ2-7	TRBV14	CASSFGGSSYEQYF
NA	TRBJ1-1	TRBV2	CASISRTRAEAFF
NA	TRBJ2-1	TRBV11-1	CASSWVAGGFDEQFF
medium-sized	TRBJ2-5	TRBV6-1	CASSENEGWETQYF
NA	TRBJ2-1	TRBV6-1	CASSSEMETYNEQFF
NA	TRBJ2-1	TRBV6-4	CASSRDHNEQFF
NA	TRBJ1-2	TRBV7-8	CASSHSLGAFGGYTF
NA	TRBJ2-1	TRBV14	CASSQGLAAYNEQFF
NA	TRBJ2-5	TRBV27	CARKGGSQTQYF
NA	TRBJ2-5	TRBV20-1	CSARDPSLGDQYF
NA	TRBJ2-1	TRBV4-1	CASSQPLAPQFF
NA	TRBJ2-5	TRBV20-1	CSASPTGGRQETQYF
NA	TRBJ1-1	TRBV20-1	CSASDRETEAFF